This T cell receptor beta chain is drawn from a study of beta chain features in type 1 diabetes. It was one heparinised blood draw, averaging about 116 mL, that each donor gave. The CDR3 spans 14 residues. Germline V gives CDR1 SGHNT, CDR2 YYREEE (reference sequence). The V gene end was trimmed by 4 bases and the J gene end by 5 bases; junction bases not matched to a gene: 4. The isolated RNA, all of it, was reverse transcribed, so expressed TCRB transcripts were what got sequenced. TCRdb keeps only in-frame clones here, not all; method: immunoSEQ multiplex PCR. This sample has under 250,000 clones; 27% occur once, and the top ten carry about 3.9%. Concerning this clone: Antigen: not known.

Points from the study as a whole: A possible short-template PCR bias applies equally to patients and controls. TCRB repertoires of naive, central memory and Treg cells appeared more similar among patients than among healthy donors.

Sequencing was performed on central memory CD4+ T cells from blood. The chain carries TRBV5-4 and TRBJ2-5; 11 bases align to TRBD1. The receptor was derived from a young man in good health. The CDR3 DNA is TGTGCCAGCAGCCCGGACAGGGGGCGGGAGACCCAGTACTTC. Its protein product is CASSPDRGRETQYF.